Below, one TCR beta chain is given with its context. Its antigen target is currently unknown. Base qualities are not at hand, and no much larger clone is one base apart. PBMCs were isolated by Ficoll-Paque density gradient centrifugation. These data originate in a study of T-cell memory formation after mild COVID-19 (dated by TCRdb to about 2021). About the study as a whole: Most TCR sequence clusters were specific to one of the two donors. In two donors, T-cell clones that expanded and contracted after mild COVID-19 were followed by sequencing TCRalpha and TCRbeta repertoires longitudinally. The cohort comprised two young, previously healthy adult volunteers, one female and one male.

The sequencer listed for this sample is Illumina NovaSeq 6000. TCRalpha and TCRbeta cDNA libraries were built by 5'RACE with constant-segment primers, adding sample barcodes and unique molecular identifiers. Trizol reagent was used to extract RNA from every sample. Libraries were amplified in two PCR steps, with a second sample barcode and Illumina TruSeq adapters added in the second step. The libraries were sequenced on an Illumina NovaSeq using 2 x 150 bp paired-end reads. The published analysis was carried out like this. Reads were demultiplexed and collapsed into UMI-guided consensus sequences with migec v1.2.7. Using mixcr v2.1.11, UMI consensuses were aligned to TRA and TRB V and J templates and then assembled into clonotypes. Clonotypes were classified as expanded or contracted when called significant by both edgeR and NoisET, with noise models trained on biological replicates. For edgeR calls, a false discovery rate-adjusted p below 0.01 and a log2 fold-change threshold of 1 were applied. As an exploratory analysis of dynamics, max-normalized trajectories of the 1000 most abundant clonotypes were examined with PCA combined with hierarchical clustering. The CD4 or CD8 phenotype of responding clones was assigned using the separately sequenced CD4+ and CD8+ repertoires. TCRdb reanalyzed the raw reads on its own, using fastp at Q25 for trimming and MiXCR for clone calling, and kept in-frame beta chains. Each record represents a unique CDR3 protein, reported with the most common genes and DNA among its rows. These V and J calls originate from TCRdb's pipeline instead of the authors' own analysis. Counted in this sample were 470,000 or so distinct CDR3 sequences; roughly 20% of them appeared once. Around 8.4% of the sample goes to the ten largest clones.

Points the paper makes about the study in general: SARS-CoV-2 specificity of the second-wave clones peaking on day 37 was not confirmed. Some responding clones were detected in pre-infection memory, suggesting pre-existing cross-reactive memory T cells joined the SARS-CoV-2 response. Balanced CD4/CD8 phenotypes were observed for clones contracting from day 15 to 85, whereas a bias towards CD4+ was observed for a second wave of clones expanding from day 15 to 37. The study covered only a couple of mild cases, and larger cohorts including severe cases with pre-infection samples were considered necessary. Contracting CD4+ clones appeared mostly in the CM and EM memory subsets, whereas CD8+ clones were enriched in EMRA.

The germline V gene supplies CDR1 SGHVS and CDR2 FQNEAQ. The CDR3 measures 14 amino acids from cysteine to phenylalanine. Only CDR3 DNA remains: 42 bases, in frame from the first base. Unmatched junction bases come to 7, with V trimmed by 5 bases and J by 8 bases. Sequencing was done on a sample of PBMCs or a T cell subset sorted from them (not recorded which). The receptor was isolated from an adult woman who had mild COVID-19 (a few samples of this study predate the infection). The sample titles of this study are shuffled in the database, so cell type and time point are left out; the donor was told from shared clones. The chain is made from TRBV7-8 and TRBJ2-1; a stretch of 9 junction bases matches TRBD2. Here the CDR3 is given as CASSPGLAIDEQFF. Read as DNA, the sequence is TGTGCCAGCAGCCCTGGACTAGCGATCGATGAGCAGTTCTTC.